This T cell receptor beta chain was recorded in a study of regulatory T cells in long-lasting Graves disease. This clonotype occurred many times. HTBI primers from iRepertoire and Arm-PCR of CDR3 regions yielded the TCR beta libraries. A single record per CDR3 protein comes from TCRdb applying MiXCR to the multiplex PCR reads. The sample includes about 430,000 distinct CDR3 sequences, over 12% of them seen just once. The time point: newly diagnosed GD, antithyroid drugs for less than 3 months. The authors made the TCR library using RNA they extracted from PBMCs. Under American Thyroid Association guidelines, Graves' disease was diagnosed. The patient group derived from an endocrinology department in Xi'an, China. V lost 2 bases to trimming and J lost 8 bases; unmatched junction nucleotides: 4. The CDR3 is 13 residues long. The germline V gene encodes CDR1 SNHLY and CDR2 FYNNEI. The sample also formed part of further work on T cells in Graves' hyperthyroidism and ophthalmopathy. That paper notes: These patients, aged 18 to 65, had recently diagnosed hyperthyroidism lasting under 2 months.

The clonotype originates from a woman aged 40 to 50 with Graves disease. Here the sequenced sample was peripheral blood mononuclear cells (PBMCs), taken at new diagnosis, from a patient treated with antithyroid drugs. The chain uses TRBV2 and TRBJ1-2, with TRBD1 matching over 8 bases. Written as DNA, the CDR3 is TGTGCCAGCAGTGAATCAGGGGGCCCAGGCTACACCTTC. As protein: CASSESGGPGYTF.